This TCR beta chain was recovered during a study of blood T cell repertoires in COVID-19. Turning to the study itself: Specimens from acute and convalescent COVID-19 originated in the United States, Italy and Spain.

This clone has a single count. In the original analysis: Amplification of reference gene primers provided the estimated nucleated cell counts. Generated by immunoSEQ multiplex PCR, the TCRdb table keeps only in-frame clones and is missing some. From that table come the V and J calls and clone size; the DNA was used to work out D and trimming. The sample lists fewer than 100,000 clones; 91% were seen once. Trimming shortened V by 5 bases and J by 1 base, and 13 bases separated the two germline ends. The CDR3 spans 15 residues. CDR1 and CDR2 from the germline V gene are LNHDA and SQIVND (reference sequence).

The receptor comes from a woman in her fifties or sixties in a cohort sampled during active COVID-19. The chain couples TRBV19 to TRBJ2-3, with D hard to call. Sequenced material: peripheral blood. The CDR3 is CASSAQVSGTDTQYF. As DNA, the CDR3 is TGTGCCAGTAGTGCTCAGGTATCAGGCACAGATACGCAGTATTTT.